The next 28 T cell receptor beta chains were all read from a single sample in a study of blood T cell repertoires in COVID-19. Repertoires were generated with immunoSEQ multiplex PCR, while TCRdb's copy carries only in-frame clones and drops some. Found here are 97,000 or so clones, more than 75% of them singletons; the top ten hold around 9.8%. The sample comprised peripheral blood. Every receptor here comes from a man between 60 and 75 years old with active or convalescent COVID-19.

This clone was counted a few times. V is TRBV7-9 and J is TRBJ2-5; 10 bases line up with TRBD2. This CDR3 comprises 14 residues. Germline assignment: CDR1 SEHNR and CDR2 FQNEAQ (reference sequence). The trim removed 6 bases at V and 5 bases at J, leaving 6 bases unmatched. Here the CDR3 DNA reads TGTGCCAGCAGAGGTAGCGGGAGGTTGGAGACCCAGTACTTC. Translation: CASRGSGRLETQYF.

This clone has a single count. The chain carries TRBV1 and TRBJ2-4; the table's D call of TRBD2 was not tested on the DNA. TRBV1 is deemed a pseudogene. The CDR3 length is 20 residues. The CDR3 coding sequence is TGCACCAGCAGTTTCACTAACCGAGGACTAGCGGGAGGAGGTAAAAACATTCAGTACTTC. This sequence encodes CTSSFTNRGLAGGGKNIQYF.

Only one count was recorded for this clone. V gene TRBV14 combines with J gene TRBJ2-5; 12 bases match TRBD2. Germline trimming cut 2 bases from V and 2 bases from J; bases unmatched to any gene: 3. This CDR3 spans 16 amino acids. The germline V gene has CDR1 SGHDN and CDR2 FVKESK. The CDR3 sequence: CASSQLGTSGQETQYF. CDR3 in DNA: TGTGCCAGCAGCCAATTGGGGACTAGCGGGCAAGAGACCCAGTACTTC.

The V and J genes are TRBV3-1 (or the pseudogene TRBV3-2) and TRBJ1-2, with TRBD1 matching 8 bases. The CDR3 totals 15 residues. After removal of 4 bases from V and 2 bases from J, the junction contained 6 bases not matched to a gene. The germline V gene encodes CDR1 LGHDT and CDR2 YNNKEL (reference sequence). CDR3 loop: CASSLQDRENYGYTF. CDR3 bases: TGTGCCAGCAGCCTTCAGGACAGGGAAAACTATGGCTACACCTTC.

The V gene is TRBV19, the J gene TRBJ2-5, with 12 bases that match TRBD2. CDR1 is LNHDA and CDR2 is SQIVND in the germline V gene (reference sequence). This CDR3 spans 18 amino acids. The CDR3 DNA sequence: TGTACCGGAAAGGGGGACAAACTAGCGGGAGGAACACAAGAGACCCAGTACTTC. Its translation: CTGKGDKLAGGTQETQYF.

V gene TRBV6-1 combines with J gene TRBJ2-3, with D possibly being TRBD2 (6 bases). This CDR3 is built from 14 residues. The ends were cut back, 3 bases at V and 8 bases at J, with 15 bases in the middle. Germline CDR1 MNHNS, CDR2 SASEGT. The DNA of the CDR3 is TGTGCCAGCAGTGACCGCCCTAGCGTCGGTACGCAGTATTTT. It yields the protein CASSDRPSVGTQYF.

The gene calls are TRBV7-2 and TRBJ2-3; 8 bases are a match to TRBD2. Trimming at V came to 5 bases and at J to 1 base, leaving 8 bases not matched to a gene. The CDR3 sequence is 16 residues long. In germline, CDR1 is SGHTA, CDR2 FQGNSA. CDR3 amino acids: CASSMGLVPRTDTQYF. In nucleotides, the CDR3 is TGTGCCAGCAGCATGGGACTAGTCCCCCGCACAGATACGCAGTATTTT.

The chain employs TRBV27 and TRBJ2-5, with 9 nucleotides matching TRBD2. This CDR3 has 15 residues. Germline V lookup: CDR1 MNHEY, CDR2 SMNVEV (reference sequence). Trimming removed 4 bases from V and 4 bases from J; junction bases left unmatched: 7. CDR3 sequence (DNA): TGTGCCAGCAGTTCCCCTAGCGGGGCGGGAGAGACCCAGTACTTC. This encodes CASSSPSGAGETQYF.

The chain carries TRBV29-1 and TRBJ2-7; TRBD2 matches at 7 bases. Germline CDR1 SQVTM, CDR2 ANQGSEA. The CDR3 consists of 13 residues. V lost 4 bases, J lost 0 bases, and 3 bases stayed unmatched. The CDR3 DNA follows: TGCAGCGTTGGAAGCGGGATCTCCTACGAGCAGTACTTC. Translated: CSVGSGISYEQYF.

This clone was seen just once. This chain uses TRBV18 with TRBJ2-3; D is unclear. This CDR3 is 13 amino acids long. V was trimmed by 4 bases and J by 0 bases, leaving 5 bases between them. CDR1 and CDR2 from the germline V gene are KGHSH and LQKENI. DNA for the CDR3: TGTGCCAGCTCACTCCGTAGCACAGATACGCAGTATTTT. It encodes CASSLRSTDTQYF.

The chain carries TRBV7-9 and TRBJ1-2; the match to TRBD1 covers 9 bases. This CDR3 contains 14 residues. V dropped 5 bases and J dropped 4; count of bases not matched to a gene: 5. Germline CDR1 SEHNR, CDR2 FQNEAQ (reference sequence). CDR3 nucleotide sequence: TGTGCCAGCAGCCGAGGACAGGGGCCCTATGGCTACACCTTC. Translation gives CASSRGQGPYGYTF.

This clone has just one count. The genes are TRBV27 and TRBJ1-1; tentative D call: TRBD1 (5 bases). V shed 2 bases and J shed 2 bases, with 9 bases lying between them. CDR1 and CDR2 (germline): MNHEY, SMNVEV (reference sequence). The CDR3 length is 14 residues. The CDR3 DNA reads TGTGCCAGCAGTTTAGTGGGGCGAAACACTGAAGCTTTCTTT. Amino acids: CASSLVGRNTEAFF.

This chain connects TRBV20-1 to TRBJ1-2; D is ambiguous. Trimming shortened V by 3 bases and J by 5 bases, and 13 bases separated the two germline ends. The CDR3 loop spans 13 amino acids. Germline CDR1 reads DFQATT; CDR2 reads SNEGSKA (reference sequence). In nucleotides, the CDR3 is TGCAGTGCTAGTCCCCAGTTCGGGTATGGCTACACCTTC. Translated, it gives CSASPQFGYGYTF.

V usage is TRBV29-1 and J usage is TRBJ2-1; TRBD2 matches 8 bases. The CDR3 contains 13 residues. In germline, CDR1 is SQVTM, CDR2 ANQGSEA. V gave up 8 bases and J gave up 6 bases; unmatched junction bases: 9. The CDR3: CSLQGLAGNEQFF. The DNA of the CDR3 is TGCAGCCTACAAGGACTAGCTGGCAATGAGCAGTTCTTC.

The table lists this clone with a few counts. Other DNA sequences within the sample encode an identical CDR3. This rearrangement joins TRBV6-1 to TRBJ1-2; a possible D gene is TRBD1 (5 bases). From germline, CDR1 is MNHNS and CDR2 SASEGT. V shed 1 base and J shed 2 bases, with 8 bases lying between them. There are 14 residues in the CDR3. This CDR3 reads CASSEEQANYGYTF. Here the CDR3 DNA reads TGTGCCAGCAGTGAAGAACAGGCGAACTATGGCTACACCTTC.

This sequence joins TRBV6-5 and TRBJ1-6, with TRBD1 matching 9 bases. CDR3 length: 15 residues. J gave up 10 bases and V 5 bases, and 9 bases lay outside the gene matches. Per germline, CDR1 MNHEY and CDR2 SVGAGI. As DNA, the CDR3 is TGTGCCAGCAGTCGCCGGGACAGGGCAAAATCACCCCTCCACTTT. Its protein product is CASSRRDRAKSPLHF.

The gene calls are TRBV12-3 or TRBV12-4 and TRBJ1-4; D may be TRBD1 (6 bases). CDR3 size: 13 residues. Trimming removed 6 bases from V and 4 bases from J, with 9 bases in between. The CDR3 here is CASSRQVNEKLFF. In nucleotides, the CDR3 is TGTGCCAGCAGCCGACAGGTTAATGAAAAACTGTTTTTT.

The chain is built from TRBV11-2 and TRBJ2-3; 11 nucleotides line up with TRBD2. With V trimmed by 3 bases and J by 10 bases, 6 bases remained unmatched. Germline V gives CDR1 SGHAT, CDR2 FQNNGV. The CDR3 has 14 residues. Written as DNA, the CDR3 is TGTGCCAGCAGCTTTACTAGCGGGAGTCCGGCGCAGTATTTT. Protein: CASSFTSGSPAQYF.

The J gene is TRBJ2-1, the V gene TRBV6-5, with 8 bases that match TRBD1. This CDR3 is 15 amino acids long. The V gene end was trimmed by 2 bases and the J gene end by 4 bases; junction bases not matched to a gene: 4. From germline, CDR1 is MNHEY and CDR2 SVGAGI. CDR3 protein: CASSYGTGLYNEQFF. CDR3 DNA sequence: TGTGCCAGCAGTTACGGGACAGGACTTTACAATGAGCAGTTCTTC.

The gene calls are TRBV11-2 and TRBJ2-7; tentatively, D is TRBD1 (6 bases). Germline CDR1 and CDR2: SGHAT and FQNNGV. V lost 3 bases and J 4 bases, leaving 13 bases between the germline ends. The CDR3 loop spans 14 amino acids. The CDR3 loop is CASSFGAGEYEQYV. For the CDR3, the DNA is TGTGCCAGCAGCTTTGGGGCAGGGGAGTACGAGCAGTACGTC.

The chain recombines TRBV6-5 with TRBJ1-2, with 9 nucleotides matching TRBD1. After removal of 6 bases from V and 7 bases from J, the junction contained 6 bases not matched to a gene. CDR1 is MNHEY and CDR2 is SVGAGI in the germline V gene. The CDR3 is made up of 13 amino acids. The CDR3 region has the DNA TGTGCCAGCAGGCAGGGACAGGGTAGTGGCTACACCTTC. Its protein is CASRQGQGSGYTF.

The chain employs TRBV5-1 and TRBJ2-1; TRBD1 might be the D (5 bases). This CDR3 has 18 residues. Germline V gene lookup returns CDR1 SGHRS and CDR2 YFSETQ. V was shortened by 0 bases and J by 4 bases, with 20 bases between the two germline ends. The CDR3 here is CASSLGVSVDISYNEQFF. In DNA form, the CDR3 reads TGCGCCAGCAGCTTGGGAGTTAGTGTGGACATTTCGTACAATGAGCAGTTCTTC.

This clone showed up many times. This chain uses TRBV2 with TRBJ1-1; a possible D gene is TRBD1 (6 bases). V dropped 4 bases and J dropped 1 base, with 7 bases sitting between them. Germline V gives CDR1 SNHLY, CDR2 FYNNEI. The CDR3 runs 13 residues. The CDR3 is CASSADRNTEAFF. The CDR3 nucleotides read TGTGCCAGCAGTGCGGACAGGAACACTGAAGCTTTCTTT.

The table lists this clone with a few counts. The V call is TRBV19, the J call TRBJ1-5, with TRBD1 matching over 7 bases. V lost 4 bases and J lost 7; bases outside the gene matches: 4. CDR3 length: 13 amino acids. CDR1 is LNHDA and CDR2 is SQIVND in the germline V gene (reference sequence). The CDR3 spells CASSTTGVQPQHF. In DNA, the CDR3 is TGTGCCAGTAGTACCACAGGGGTCCAGCCCCAGCATTTT.

The CDR3 sequence is CASSLGSSTYEQYF. DNA for the CDR3: TGTGCCAGCAGCTTAGGTTCCAGTACCTACGAGCAGTACTTC. V and J are TRBV7-8 and TRBJ2-7, with no clear D. The V end was cut by 1 base, the J end by 2 bases, with 9 bases between. The CDR3 is made up of 14 amino acids. CDR1 SGHVS and CDR2 FQNEAQ come from the germline V gene.

The chain joins TRBV21-1 to TRBJ1-1; TRBD1 is taken as the D call from the table, unchecked against the DNA. TRBV21-1 is reported as a pseudogene. The CDR3 spans 14 residues. CDR3 residues: CASTQDRAHTEAFF. In DNA, the CDR3 is TGTGCCAGCACCCAGGACAGGGCGCACACTGAAGCTTTCTTT.

This rearrangement joins TRBV6-6 to TRBJ1-4; TRBD1 agrees at 8 bases. Germline loops: CDR1 MNHNY, CDR2 SVGAGI (reference sequence). This CDR3 spans 14 amino acids. Germline trimming cut 7 bases from V and 8 bases from J; bases unmatched to any gene: 9. Here the CDR3 DNA reads TGTGCCAGCATCATGACAGGGGCGAGCGAAAAACTGTTTTTT. This sequence encodes CASIMTGASEKLFF.

CDR3 sequence (DNA): TGTGCCAGCAGTATTAGCGGGAGCACAGATACGCAGTATTTT. Its translation: CASSISGSTDTQYF. The genes are TRBV27 and TRBJ2-3; TRBD2 matches at 7 bases. The CDR3 covers 14 residues. Trimming at V came to 5 bases and at J to 0 bases, leaving 2 bases not matched to a gene. Germline V gene lookup returns CDR1 MNHEY and CDR2 SMNVEV (reference sequence).